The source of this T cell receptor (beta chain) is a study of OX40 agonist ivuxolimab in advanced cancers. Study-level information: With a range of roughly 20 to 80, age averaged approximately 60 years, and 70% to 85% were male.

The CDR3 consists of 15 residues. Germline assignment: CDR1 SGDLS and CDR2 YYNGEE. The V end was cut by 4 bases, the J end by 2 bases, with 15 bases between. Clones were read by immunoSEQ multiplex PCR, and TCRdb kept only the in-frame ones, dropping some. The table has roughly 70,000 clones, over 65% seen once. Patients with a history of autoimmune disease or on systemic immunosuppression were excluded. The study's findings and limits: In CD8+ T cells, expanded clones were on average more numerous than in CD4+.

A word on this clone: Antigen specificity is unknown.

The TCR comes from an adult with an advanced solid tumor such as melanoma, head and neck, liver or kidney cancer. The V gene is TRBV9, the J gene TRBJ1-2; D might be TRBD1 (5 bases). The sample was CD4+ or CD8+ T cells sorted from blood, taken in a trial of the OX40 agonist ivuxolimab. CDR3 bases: TGTGCCAGCAGCTTGGGCCTCGGGGGAAACTATGGCTACACCTTC. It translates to CASSLGLGGNYGYTF.